This T cell receptor (beta chain) was recorded in a study of cytomegalovirus exposure and HLA in healthy donors. Study-wide results and caveats: Some TCR beta chains (roughly 160 of them) were listed as cytomegalovirus-associated.

The repertoire was sequenced with immunoSEQ multiplex PCR; TCRdb's copy has only in-frame clones and lacks some. The data contain around 260,000 clones, about 92% of them singletons. The V and J ends lost 6 bases and 4 bases, in that order; junction bases with no gene match: 8. The germline CDR1 and CDR2 sequences are MDHEN and SYDVKM. The CDR3 extends over 16 amino acids. As for this clone: The antigen is not known.

The genes are TRBV28 and TRBJ2-1; 11 nucleotides line up with TRBD2. The sample consisted of PBMCs. The sequence derives from a woman aged 25 to 45 in good health and CMV-seronegative. For the CDR3, the DNA is TGTGCCAGCAGCCTCGCGACTAGCGGGACATACAATGAGCAGTTCTTC. Its translation is CASSLATSGTYNEQFF.